The T cell receptor beta chain described here comes from a study of T cell repertoires in cytomegalovirus infection. For the study at large: An indication of both CMV infection and matching HLA type came from public TCR beta signatures.

The CDR3 is 15 amino acids. Germline V lookup: CDR1 LGHDT, CDR2 YNNKEL (reference sequence). The V end was cut by 0 bases, the J end by 3 bases, with 9 bases between. This clonotype has a handful of counts. Its antigen is not identified. General study points: Carriers of CMV plus the relevant HLA were identified by cumulative public TCR beta family frequency. In two of eight donors, the top clonotype was HLA-C-restricted CMV-specific.

TCRdb itself ran the reads through MiXCR, one entry per CDR3 protein. The data contain approximately 260,000 distinct CDR3 sequences, more than 15% of them singletons. The source material was CD8+ T cells from PBMCs. The J gene is TRBJ1-5, the V gene TRBV3-1; tentative D call: TRBD1 (6 bases). The source of this sequence is a human donor in good health (CMV status not recorded). Some clones in this sample may be carry-over from other donors' samples. CDR3 region: CASSQDDRSNQPQHF. CDR3 nucleotides: TGTGCCAGCAGCCAAGATGACAGGTCCAATCAGCCCCAGCATTTT.